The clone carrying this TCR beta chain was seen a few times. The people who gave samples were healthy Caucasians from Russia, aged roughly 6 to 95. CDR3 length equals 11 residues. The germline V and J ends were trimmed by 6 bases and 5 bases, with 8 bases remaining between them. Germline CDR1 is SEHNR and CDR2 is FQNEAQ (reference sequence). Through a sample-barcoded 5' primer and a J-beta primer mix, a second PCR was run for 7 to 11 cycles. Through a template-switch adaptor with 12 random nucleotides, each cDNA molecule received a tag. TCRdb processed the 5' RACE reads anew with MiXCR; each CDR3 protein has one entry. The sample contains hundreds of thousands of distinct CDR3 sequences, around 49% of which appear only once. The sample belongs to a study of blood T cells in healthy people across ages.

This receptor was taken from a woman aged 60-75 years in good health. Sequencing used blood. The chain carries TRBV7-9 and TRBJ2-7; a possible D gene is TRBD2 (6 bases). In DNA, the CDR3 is TGTGCCAGCAGGGAGGGTGACGAGCAGTACTTC. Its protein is CASREGDEQYF.